These T cell receptor beta chains were read from a single sample in a study of cytomegalovirus exposure and HLA in healthy donors. Sequenced by immunoSEQ multiplex PCR; TCRdb stores in-frame clones only, minus some. The sample records approximately 170,000 clones, roughly four fifths being singletons. The sample comprised PBMCs. These receptors were taken from a man between 35 and 55 years old in good health and CMV-seronegative. CDR3s include the opening cysteine and the closing phenylalanine or tryptophan. D genes are given only for firm matches. Some rows mark clone size as missing; the rest say once, few, many or name a class of expanded clone.

j_call v_call d_call cdr3_length clone_size cdr3_nt cdr3_aa
TRBJ1-2 TRBV7-6 - 14 once TGTGCCAGCAGCTTAGAAGAGGGCGGCTATGGCTACACCTTC CASSLEEGGYGYTF
TRBJ1-1 TRBV6-5 TRBD1 11 - TGTGCCAGCAGGTGGCAGGGGGCGGCTTTCTTT CASRWQGAAFF
TRBJ2-7 TRBV29-1 TRBD1 12 - TGCAGCGTGACCGGGACAGCTACCGAGCAGTACTTC CSVTGTATEQYF
TRBJ2-2 TRBV28 TRBD2 13 - TGTGCCAGCAAAGCGGGAGGGATCGGGGAGCTGTTTTTT CASKAGGIGELFF
TRBJ1-3 TRBV7-8 - 16 - TGTGCCAGCAGCTTGGTCAGGGTAGGCTCTGGAAACACCATATATTTT CASSLVRVGSGNTIYF
TRBJ1-1 TRBV7-9 - 19 - TGTGCCAGCAGCTTACCCCTGGCAGGGATCGGGGGGAGGGGCACTGAAGCTTTCTTT CASSLPLAGIGGRGTEAFF
TRBJ1-1 TRBV13 TRBD1 15 - TGTGCCAGCAGCCTAGGGACAGGGGGAAACACTGAAGCTTTCTTT CASSLGTGGNTEAFF
TRBJ2-3 TRBV19 - 13 - TGTGCCAGTATGGTAGCGGGCACAGATACGCAGTATTTT CASMVAGTDTQYF
TRBJ1-3 TRBV7-9 - 16 - TGTTCCAGCAGCCCAAATGGGCCGCTCTCTGGAAACACCATATATTTT CSSSPNGPLSGNTIYF
TRBJ1-2 TRBV7-2 - 14 - TGTGCCAGCAGCTTAGACAGGGAGGGCTATGGCTACACCTTC CASSLDREGYGYTF
TRBJ2-1 TRBV5-6 - 12 - TGTGCCAGCAGCTTGCCATACAATGAGCAGTTCTTC CASSLPYNEQFF
TRBJ2-7 TRBV6-5 TRBD1 14 few TGTGCCAGCAGTCGAACAGGGGGGTCCTACGAGCAGTACTTC CASSRTGGSYEQYF
TRBJ2-1 TRBV2 TRBD2 13 - TGTGCCAGCTACCTAGCGGGGTACAATGAGCAGTTCTTC CASYLAGYNEQFF
TRBJ2-1 TRBV29-1 - 11 few TGCAGCGTTGAAGTACGGGTTTTGCAGTTCTTC CSVEVRVLQFF
TRBJ2-7 TRBV27 TRBD1 14 - TGTGCCAGCAGCTTCGGGACAGGGCCCTACGAGCAGTACTTC CASSFGTGPYEQYF
TRBJ1-1 TRBV5-6 - 16 - TGTGCCAGCAGCTTCCCCCGTGGGCAGGGGTACACTGAAGCTTTCTTT CASSFPRGQGYTEAFF
TRBJ2-1 TRBV7-6 - 14 few TGTGCCAGCAGCTTAGCTAGCGGTTACAATGAGCAGTTCTTC CASSLASGYNEQFF
TRBJ1-3 TRBV18 - 16 - TGTGCCAGCTCCCGCAGGGAAACTATCTCTGGAAACACCATATATTTT CASSRRETISGNTIYF
TRBJ1-1 TRBV30 - 12 - TGTGCCTGGGTAAGAAGGAGCACTGAAGCTTTCTTT CAWVRRSTEAFF
TRBJ2-5 TRBV9 - 15 - TGTGCCAGCAGCGTAGCCGGGGGGCGTTTGGAGACCCAGTACTTC CASSVAGGRLETQYF
TRBJ2-1 TRBV7-8 TRBD2 15 - TGTGCCAGCAGCCGGACTAGCGGAAGGTACAATGAGCAGTTCTTC CASSRTSGRYNEQFF
TRBJ2-5 TRBV18 - 15 - TGTGCCAGCTCACCACCGACGGGACAAAAAGAGACCCAGTACTTC CASSPPTGQKETQYF